The rows below give T cell receptor beta chains drawn from one sample of a study of PD-L1 blockade in urothelial cancer. The assay was immunoSEQ multiplex PCR, and TCRdb's table has in-frame clones only and misses some. The table records over 75,000 clones, roughly 90% of them present only once. This specimen was PBMCs, taken around atezolizumab (anti-PD-L1) treatment. The receptors shown here come from a woman of 80 years or more with urothelial cancer. The CDR3 runs from the conserved cysteine through the conserved F or W. A D gene is named only where the DNA matches it firmly. Not all rows give a size; the values are once, few, many and, for expanded clones, a class.

abundance	d_gene	j_gene	v_gene	CDR3aa	CDR3nt
.	TRBD1	TRBJ2-7	TRBV15	CATSFGRGTGGGAYEQYF	TGTGCCACCAGCTTTGGGCGTGGGACAGGCGGAGGGGCATACGAGCAGTACTTC
.	.	TRBJ2-2	TRBV7-3	CASSLSGGLTGELFF	TGTGCCAGCAGCTTATCGGGCGGGCTGACCGGGGAGCTGTTTTTT
.	.	TRBJ2-7	TRBV15	CATKQGKLAYEQYF	TGTGCCACAAAACAGGGCAAACTAGCCTACGAGCAGTACTTC
.	TRBD2	TRBJ2-1	TRBV4-2	CASSALPPSGLAGAEQFF	TGTGCCAGCAGCGCACTCCCGCCCTCGGGACTAGCGGGAGCTGAGCAGTTCTTC
.	.	TRBJ2-7	TRBV28	CASSPGLPLYEQYF	TGTGCCAGCAGTCCTGGGCTCCCCCTCTACGAGCAGTACTTC
.	TRBD1	TRBJ1-5	TRBV27	CASSHDLTGGHQPQHF	TGTGCCAGCAGTCACGACCTGACAGGGGGGCATCAGCCCCAGCATTTT
.	TRBD2	TRBJ2-1	TRBV28	CATVGGVGNEQFF	TGTGCCACCGTGGGGGGGGTGGGGAATGAGCAGTTCTTC
once	.	TRBJ1-2	TRBV5-4	CASRSGQLYGYTF	TGTGCCAGCCGGTCAGGGCAGCTTTATGGCTACACCTTC
.	.	TRBJ1-1	TRBV28	CASSNSGSNTEAFF	TGTGCCAGCAGTAACAGTGGTTCGAACACTGAAGCTTTCTTT
.	.	TRBJ2-7	TRBV2	CASSEVGGYEQYF	TGTGCCAGCAGTGAAGTGGGAGGCTACGAGCAGTACTTC
.	TRBD2	TRBJ2-7	TRBV6-1	CASSRTSENYEQYF	TGTGCCAGCAGTAGGACTAGCGAAAACTACGAGCAGTACTTC
.	TRBD1	TRBJ1-3	TRBV5-6	CASRESGTGRNTIYF	TGTGCCAGCAGAGAGTCCGGGACAGGGCGGAACACCATATATTTT
.	.	TRBJ2-1	TRBV7-2	CASGRDFANEQFF	TGTGCGTCGGGGCGGGACTTTGCAAATGAGCAGTTCTTC
once	.	TRBJ2-7	TRBV6-5	CASSQRALAQGQYF	TGTGCCAGCAGTCAACGGGCCTTGGCTCAGGGGCAGTACTTC
.	TRBD2	TRBJ2-5	TRBV27	CASRGLAYGGQETQYF	TGTGCCAGCAGGGGACTAGCGTACGGGGGGCAAGAGACCCAGTACTTC
.	TRBD2	TRBJ2-7	TRBV5-1	CASSWGLAGVYEQYF	TGCGCCAGCAGCTGGGGGCTAGCGGGGGTCTACGAGCAGTACTTC
.	TRBD1	TRBJ2-3	TRBV2	CASRADRQSTDTQYF	TGTGCCAGCAGAGCGGACAGGCAAAGCACAGATACGCAGTATTTT
.	.	TRBJ1-2	TRBV5-1	CASSFEATTYGYTF	TGCGCCAGCAGCTTCGAGGCTACAACCTATGGCTACACCTTC